This T cell receptor (beta chain) stems from a study of sequential checkpoint blockade in melanoma. Study-level points and caveats: Mutational load did not correlate with tumor T-cell fraction or clonality.

Noted treatment: randomized to nivolumab then ipilimumab (arm A) or the reverse (arm B). Sequenced by immunoSEQ multiplex PCR; TCRdb stores in-frame clones only, minus some. The top ten clones hold 20% to 25% of a sample with some 10,000 clones, 25% to 30% of them seen once. This clone has more than one count but fewer than ten. Antigen: not known. The TCR sequence derives from a human donor with melanoma. Sequencing used tumor tissue (inferred from file names), obtained from a patient given nivolumab and ipilimumab in sequence.

Here the CDR3 reads CASSYQIGMNTEAFF. The CDR3, as DNA: TGTGCCAGCAGTTACCAGATAGGGATGAACACTGAAGCTTTCTTT. The rearrangement links TRBV6-8 to TRBJ1-1; D is undetermined. Germline loops: CDR1 MNHGY, CDR2 SAAAGT. V was shortened by 2 bases and J by 0 bases, with 10 bases between the two germline ends. The CDR3 extends over 15 amino acids.